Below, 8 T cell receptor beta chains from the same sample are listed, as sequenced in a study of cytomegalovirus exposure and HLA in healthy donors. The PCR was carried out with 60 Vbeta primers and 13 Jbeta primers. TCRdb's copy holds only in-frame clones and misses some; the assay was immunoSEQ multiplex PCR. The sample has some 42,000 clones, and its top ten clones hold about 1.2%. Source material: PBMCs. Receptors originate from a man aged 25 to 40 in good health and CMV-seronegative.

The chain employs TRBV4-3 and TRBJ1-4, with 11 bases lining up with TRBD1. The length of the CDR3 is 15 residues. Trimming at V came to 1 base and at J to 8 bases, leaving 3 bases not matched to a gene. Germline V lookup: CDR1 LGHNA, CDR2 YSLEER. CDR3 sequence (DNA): TGCGCCAGCAGCCAAGGGACAGGGGGCAGAGAAAAACTGTTTTTT. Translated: CASSQGTGGREKLFF.

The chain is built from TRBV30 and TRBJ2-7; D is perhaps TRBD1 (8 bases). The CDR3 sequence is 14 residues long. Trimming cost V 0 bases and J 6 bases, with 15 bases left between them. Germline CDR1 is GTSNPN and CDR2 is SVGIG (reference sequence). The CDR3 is CAWSVQGGQGEQYF. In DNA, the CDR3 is TGTGCCTGGAGTGTACAGGGGGGGCAGGGCGAGCAGTACTTC.

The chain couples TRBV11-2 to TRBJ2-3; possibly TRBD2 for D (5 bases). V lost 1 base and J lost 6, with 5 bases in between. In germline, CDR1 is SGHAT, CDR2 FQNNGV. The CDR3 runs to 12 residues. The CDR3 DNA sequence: TGTGCCAGCAGCTTAGGAGGGGATACGCAGTATTTT. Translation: CASSLGGDTQYF.

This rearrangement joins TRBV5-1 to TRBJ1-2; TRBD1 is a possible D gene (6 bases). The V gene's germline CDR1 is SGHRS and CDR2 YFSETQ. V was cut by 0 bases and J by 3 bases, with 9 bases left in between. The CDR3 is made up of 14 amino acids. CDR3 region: CASSLAGEDYGYTF. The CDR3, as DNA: TGCGCCAGCAGCTTGGCAGGGGAAGACTATGGCTACACCTTC.

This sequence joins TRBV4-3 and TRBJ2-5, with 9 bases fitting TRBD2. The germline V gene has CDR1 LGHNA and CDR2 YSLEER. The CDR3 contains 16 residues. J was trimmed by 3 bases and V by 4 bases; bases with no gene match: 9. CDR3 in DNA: TGCGCCAGCAGCCTCAGACTAGCGGATGAGGAAGAGACCCAGTACTTC. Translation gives CASSLRLADEEETQYF.

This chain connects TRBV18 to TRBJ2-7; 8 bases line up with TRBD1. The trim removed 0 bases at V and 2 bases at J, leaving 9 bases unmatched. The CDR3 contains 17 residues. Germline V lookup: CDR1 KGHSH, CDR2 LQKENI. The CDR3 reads CASSPPYTGQEAYEQYF. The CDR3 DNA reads TGTGCCAGCTCACCACCGTACACGGGACAGGAGGCCTACGAGCAGTACTTC.

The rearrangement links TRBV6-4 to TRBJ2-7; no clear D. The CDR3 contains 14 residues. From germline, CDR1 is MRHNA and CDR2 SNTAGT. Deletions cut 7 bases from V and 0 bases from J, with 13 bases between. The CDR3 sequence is CASKKLPSSYEQYF. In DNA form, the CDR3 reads TGTGCCAGCAAGAAACTACCGAGCTCCTACGAGCAGTACTTC.

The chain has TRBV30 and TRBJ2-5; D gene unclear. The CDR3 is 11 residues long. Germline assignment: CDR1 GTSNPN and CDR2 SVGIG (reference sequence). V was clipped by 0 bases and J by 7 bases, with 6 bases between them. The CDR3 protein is CAWSVTGTQYF. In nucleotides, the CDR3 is TGTGCCTGGAGTGTAACGGGGACCCAGTACTTC. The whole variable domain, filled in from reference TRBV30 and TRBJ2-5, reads SQTIHQWPATLVQPVGSPLSLECTVEGTSNPNLYWYRQAAGRGLQLLFYSVGIGQISSEVPQNLSASRPQDRQFILSSKKLLLSDSGFYLCAWSVTGTQYFGPGTRLLVL.